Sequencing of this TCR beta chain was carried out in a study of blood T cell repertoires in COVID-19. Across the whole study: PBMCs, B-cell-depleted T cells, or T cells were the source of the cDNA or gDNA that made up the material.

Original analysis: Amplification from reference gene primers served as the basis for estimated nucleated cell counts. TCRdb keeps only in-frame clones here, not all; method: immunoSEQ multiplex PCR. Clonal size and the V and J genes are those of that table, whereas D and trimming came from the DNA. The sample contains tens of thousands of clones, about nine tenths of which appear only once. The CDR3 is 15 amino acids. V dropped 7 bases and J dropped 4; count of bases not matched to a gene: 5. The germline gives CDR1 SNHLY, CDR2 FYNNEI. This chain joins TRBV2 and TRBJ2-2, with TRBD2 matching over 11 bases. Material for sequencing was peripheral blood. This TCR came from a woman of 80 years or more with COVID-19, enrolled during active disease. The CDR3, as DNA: TGTGCCAGCATGACTAGCGGGGCCACCACCGGGGAGCTGTTTTTT. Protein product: CASMTSGATTGELFF.